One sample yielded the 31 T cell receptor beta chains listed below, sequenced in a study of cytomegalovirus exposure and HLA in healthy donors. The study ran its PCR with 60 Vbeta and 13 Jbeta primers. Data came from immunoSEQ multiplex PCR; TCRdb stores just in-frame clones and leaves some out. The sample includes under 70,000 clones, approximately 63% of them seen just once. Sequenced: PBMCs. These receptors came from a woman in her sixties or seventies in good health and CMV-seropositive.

CDR3 bases: TGCGCCAGCAGCCCTGACAGGCCCAGCTCCTTCTATGGCTACACCTTC. Translated: CASSPDRPSSFYGYTF. The V gene is TRBV4-3, the J gene TRBJ1-2, with D possibly matching TRBD1 (6 bases). Germline values: CDR1 LGHNA, CDR2 YSLEER. Trimming took 4 bases from V and 4 from J, leaving 19 bases between them. This CDR3 contains 16 residues.

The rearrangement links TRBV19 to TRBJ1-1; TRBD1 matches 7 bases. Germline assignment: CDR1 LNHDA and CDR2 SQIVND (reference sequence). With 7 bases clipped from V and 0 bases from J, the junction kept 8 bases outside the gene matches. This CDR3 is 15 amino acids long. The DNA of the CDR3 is TGTGCCAGTACCCCGATGGGACAGATGAACACTGAAGCTTTCTTT. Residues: CASTPMGQMNTEAFF.

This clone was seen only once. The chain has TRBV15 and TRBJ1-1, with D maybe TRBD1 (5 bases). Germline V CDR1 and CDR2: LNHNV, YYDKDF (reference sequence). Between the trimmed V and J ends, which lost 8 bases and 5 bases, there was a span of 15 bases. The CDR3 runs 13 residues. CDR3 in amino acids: CATSKDMLTEAFF. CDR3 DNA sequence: TGTGCCACCTCTAAGGACATGCTGACTGAAGCTTTCTTT.

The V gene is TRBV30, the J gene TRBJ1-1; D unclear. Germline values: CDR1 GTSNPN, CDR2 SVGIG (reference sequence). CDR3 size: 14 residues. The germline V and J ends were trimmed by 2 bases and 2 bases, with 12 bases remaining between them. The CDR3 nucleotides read TGTGCCTGGAGTCAACTCACCCCCAACACTGAAGCTTTCTTT. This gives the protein CAWSQLTPNTEAFF.

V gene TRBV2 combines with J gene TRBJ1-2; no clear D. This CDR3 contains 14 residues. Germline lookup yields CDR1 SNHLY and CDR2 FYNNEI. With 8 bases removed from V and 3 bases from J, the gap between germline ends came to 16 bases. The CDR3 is CASRATINDYGYTF. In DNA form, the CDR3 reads TGTGCCAGCCGAGCTACTATTAACGACTATGGCTACACCTTC.

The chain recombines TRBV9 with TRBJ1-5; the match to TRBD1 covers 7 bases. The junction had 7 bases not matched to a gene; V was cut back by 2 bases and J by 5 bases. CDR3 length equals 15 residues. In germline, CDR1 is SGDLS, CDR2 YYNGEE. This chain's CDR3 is CASSVGSQGDQPQHF. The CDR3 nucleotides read TGTGCCAGCAGCGTGGGGAGCCAGGGGGATCAGCCCCAGCATTTT.

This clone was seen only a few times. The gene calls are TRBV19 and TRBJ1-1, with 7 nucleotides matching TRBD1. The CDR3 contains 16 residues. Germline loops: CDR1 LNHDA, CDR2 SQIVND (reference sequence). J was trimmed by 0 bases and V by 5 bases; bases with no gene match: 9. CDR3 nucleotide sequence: TGTGCCAGTAGTTCACGACAGGGAGGCATGAACACTGAAGCTTTCTTT. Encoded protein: CASSSRQGGMNTEAFF.

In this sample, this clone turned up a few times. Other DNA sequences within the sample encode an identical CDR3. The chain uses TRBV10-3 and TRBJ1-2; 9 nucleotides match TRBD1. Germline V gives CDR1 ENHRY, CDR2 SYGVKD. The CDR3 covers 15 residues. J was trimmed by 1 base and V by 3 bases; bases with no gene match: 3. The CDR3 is CAISEGTGLNYGYTF. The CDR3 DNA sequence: TGTGCCATCAGTGAAGGGACAGGGCTTAACTATGGCTACACCTTC.

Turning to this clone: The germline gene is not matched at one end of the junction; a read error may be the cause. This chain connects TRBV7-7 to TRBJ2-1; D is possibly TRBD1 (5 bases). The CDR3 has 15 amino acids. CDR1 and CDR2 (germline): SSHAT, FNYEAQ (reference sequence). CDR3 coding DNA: TGTGCTAGCAGCTTAAATTTGGGGCGGATCAATGAGCAGTTCTTC. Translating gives CASSLNLGRINEQFF. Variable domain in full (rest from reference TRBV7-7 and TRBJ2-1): GAGVSQSPRYKVTKRGQDVTLRCDPISSHATLYWYQQALGQGPEFLTYFNYEAQPDKSGLPSDRFSAERPEGSISTLTIQRTEQRDSAMYRCASSLNLGRINEQFFGPGTRLTVL.

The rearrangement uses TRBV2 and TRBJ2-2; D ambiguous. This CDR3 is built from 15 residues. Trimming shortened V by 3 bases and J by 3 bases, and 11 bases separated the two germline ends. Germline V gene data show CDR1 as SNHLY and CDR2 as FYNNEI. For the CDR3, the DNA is TGTGCCAGCAGTGAGATGCGTACGCACACCGGGGAGCTGTTTTTT. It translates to CASSEMRTHTGELFF.

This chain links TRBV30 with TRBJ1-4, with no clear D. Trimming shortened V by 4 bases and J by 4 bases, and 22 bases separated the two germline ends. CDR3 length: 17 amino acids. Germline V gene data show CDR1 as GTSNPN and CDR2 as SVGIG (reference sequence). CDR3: CAWTSERRYTLNEKLFF. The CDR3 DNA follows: TGTGCCTGGACCTCGGAGAGGAGATATACTCTTAATGAAAAACTGTTTTTT.

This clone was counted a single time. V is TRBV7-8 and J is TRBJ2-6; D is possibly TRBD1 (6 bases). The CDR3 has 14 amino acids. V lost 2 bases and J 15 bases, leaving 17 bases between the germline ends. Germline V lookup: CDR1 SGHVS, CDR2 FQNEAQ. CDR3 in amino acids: CASSLMIVGGRLTF. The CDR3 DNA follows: TGTGCCAGCAGCTTAATGATAGTAGGGGGACGCCTGACTTTC.

CDR3 in amino acids: CASSTDWTDEAFF. The CDR3 region has the DNA TGTGCCAGCAGCACCGACTGGACAGATGAAGCTTTCTTT. V is TRBV2 and J is TRBJ1-1; possibly TRBD1 for D (6 bases). This CDR3 has 13 amino acids. CDR1 and CDR2 (germline): SNHLY, FYNNEI. Trimming took off 6 bases at V and 7 bases at J, with 15 bases between the two ends.

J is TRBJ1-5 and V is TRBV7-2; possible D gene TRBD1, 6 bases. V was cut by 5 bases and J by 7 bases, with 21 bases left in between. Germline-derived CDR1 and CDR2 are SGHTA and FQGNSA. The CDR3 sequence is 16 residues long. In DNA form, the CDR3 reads TGTGCCAGCAGCCCCACACCAGGGGTTAATGTGCAGCCCCAGCATTTT. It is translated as CASSPTPGVNVQPQHF.

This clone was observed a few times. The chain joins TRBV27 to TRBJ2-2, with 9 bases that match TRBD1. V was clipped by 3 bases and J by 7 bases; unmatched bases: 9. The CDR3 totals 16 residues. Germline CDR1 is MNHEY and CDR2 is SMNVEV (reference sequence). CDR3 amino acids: CASSFPYRGRGGELFF. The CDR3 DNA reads TGTGCCAGCAGTTTTCCTTACAGGGGGCGCGGCGGGGAGCTGTTTTTT.

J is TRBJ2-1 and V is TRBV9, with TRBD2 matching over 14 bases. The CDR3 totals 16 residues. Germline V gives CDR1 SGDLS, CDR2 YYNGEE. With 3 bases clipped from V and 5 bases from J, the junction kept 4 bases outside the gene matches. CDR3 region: CASSAGTSGGHNEQFF. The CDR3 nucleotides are TGTGCCAGCAGCGCGGGGACTAGCGGGGGACACAATGAGCAGTTCTTC.

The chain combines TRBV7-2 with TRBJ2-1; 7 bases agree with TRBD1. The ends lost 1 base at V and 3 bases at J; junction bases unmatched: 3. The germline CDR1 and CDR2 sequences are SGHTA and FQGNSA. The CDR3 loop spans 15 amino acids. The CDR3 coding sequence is TGTGCCAGCAGCTTAGGGCAGGGGGACTACAATGAGCAGTTCTTC. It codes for CASSLGQGDYNEQFF.

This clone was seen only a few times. CDR3 bases: TGTGCCAGCCTATTATTGGAGACCCAGTACTTC. Protein: CASLLLETQYF. The gene calls are TRBV2 and TRBJ2-5; D remains unclear. The CDR3 is 11 residues long. The V gene lost 8 bases and the J gene lost 5 bases, with 9 bases spanning the gap. Germline V gene data show CDR1 as SNHLY and CDR2 as FYNNEI.

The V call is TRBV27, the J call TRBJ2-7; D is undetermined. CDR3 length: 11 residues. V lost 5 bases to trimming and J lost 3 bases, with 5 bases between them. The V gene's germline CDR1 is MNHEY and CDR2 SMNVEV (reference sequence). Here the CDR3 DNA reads TGTGCCAGCAGTCCTTACTACGAGCAGTACTTC. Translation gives CASSPYYEQYF.

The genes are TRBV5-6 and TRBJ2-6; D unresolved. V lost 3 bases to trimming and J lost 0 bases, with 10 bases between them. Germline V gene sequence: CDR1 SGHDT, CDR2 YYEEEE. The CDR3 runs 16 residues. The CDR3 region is CASSSSGGSGANVLTF. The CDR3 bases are TGTGCCAGCAGCTCCTCGGGTGGCTCTGGGGCCAACGTCCTGACTTTC.

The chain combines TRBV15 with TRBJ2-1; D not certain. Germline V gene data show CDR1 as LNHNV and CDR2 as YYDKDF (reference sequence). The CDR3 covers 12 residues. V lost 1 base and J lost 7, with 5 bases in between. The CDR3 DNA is TGTGCCACCAGCAGAGTAGCTAATGAGCAGTTCTTC. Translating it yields CATSRVANEQFF.

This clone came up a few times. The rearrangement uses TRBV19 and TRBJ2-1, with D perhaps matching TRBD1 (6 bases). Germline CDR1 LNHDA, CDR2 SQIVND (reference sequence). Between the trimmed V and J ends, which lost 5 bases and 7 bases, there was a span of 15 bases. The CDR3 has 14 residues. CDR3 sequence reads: CASSGRGYSNEQFF. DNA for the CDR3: TGTGCCAGTAGTGGCAGGGGATATTCGAATGAGCAGTTCTTC.

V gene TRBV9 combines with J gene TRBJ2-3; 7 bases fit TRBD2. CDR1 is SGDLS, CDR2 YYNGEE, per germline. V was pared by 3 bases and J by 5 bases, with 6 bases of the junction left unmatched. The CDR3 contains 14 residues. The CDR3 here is CASSGGLGGDTQYF. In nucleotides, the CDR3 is TGTGCCAGCAGCGGCGGACTAGGTGGAGATACGCAGTATTTT.

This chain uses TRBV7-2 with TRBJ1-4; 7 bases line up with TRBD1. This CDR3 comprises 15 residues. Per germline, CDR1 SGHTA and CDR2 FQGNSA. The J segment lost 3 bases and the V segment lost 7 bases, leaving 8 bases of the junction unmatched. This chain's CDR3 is CASNEEGQPNEKLFF. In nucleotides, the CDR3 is TGTGCCAGCAACGAGGAGGGACAGCCTAATGAAAAACTGTTTTTT.

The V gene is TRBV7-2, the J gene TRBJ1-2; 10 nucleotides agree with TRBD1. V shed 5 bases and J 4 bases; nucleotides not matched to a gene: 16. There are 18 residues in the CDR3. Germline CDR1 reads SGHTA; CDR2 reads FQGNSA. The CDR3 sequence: CASSASGTGAPYGYGYTF. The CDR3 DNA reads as TGTGCCAGCAGCGCATCCGGGACAGGGGCGCCCTATGGCTATGGCTACACCTTC.

The DNA for the CDR3 is TGCGCCAGCAGCCGTCCACAGGGAAACAATCAGCCCCAGCATTTT. This sequence encodes CASSRPQGNNQPQHF. The chain is built from TRBV4-1 and TRBJ1-5, with D possibly being TRBD1 (6 bases). The V gene lost 4 bases and the J gene lost 3 bases, with 13 bases spanning the gap. Per germline, CDR1 MGHRA and CDR2 YSYEKL. The CDR3 extends over 15 amino acids.

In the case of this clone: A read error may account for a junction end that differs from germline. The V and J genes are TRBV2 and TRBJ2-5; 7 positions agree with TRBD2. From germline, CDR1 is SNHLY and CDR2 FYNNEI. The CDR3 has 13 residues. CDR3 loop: CASGELAQETQYF. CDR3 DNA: TGTGCCAGCGGTGAACTAGCGCAAGAGACCCAGTACTTC.

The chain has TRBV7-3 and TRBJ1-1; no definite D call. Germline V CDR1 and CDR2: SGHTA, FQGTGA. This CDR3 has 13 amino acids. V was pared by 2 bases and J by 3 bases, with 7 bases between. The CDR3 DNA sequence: TGTGCCAGCAGCTTATCCGGAGACACTGAAGCTTTCTTT. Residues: CASSLSGDTEAFF.

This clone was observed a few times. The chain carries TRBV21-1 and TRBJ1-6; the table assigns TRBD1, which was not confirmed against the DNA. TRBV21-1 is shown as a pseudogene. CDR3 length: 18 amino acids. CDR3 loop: CASSTARGDSLDNSPLHF. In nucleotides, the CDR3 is TGTGCCAGCAGCACGGCAAGGGGGGACAGTCTCGATAATTCACCCCTCCACTTT.

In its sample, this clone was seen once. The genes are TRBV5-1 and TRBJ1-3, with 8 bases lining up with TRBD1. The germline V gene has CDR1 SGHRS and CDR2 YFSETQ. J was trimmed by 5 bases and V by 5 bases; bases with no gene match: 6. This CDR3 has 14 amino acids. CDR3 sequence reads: CASRQGQDRNTIYF. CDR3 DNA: TGCGCCAGCAGACAGGGACAGGACAGAAACACCATATATTTT.

The CDR3 region is CSVVWTGSQGYTF. For the CDR3, the DNA is TGCAGCGTTGTGTGGACAGGAAGTCAGGGCTACACCTTC. The genes are TRBV29-1 and TRBJ1-2; 7 bases are a match to TRBD1. Trimming cost V 4 bases and J 8 bases; bases outside gene matches: 10. The CDR3 sequence is 13 residues long. Per germline, CDR1 SQVTM and CDR2 ANQGSEA.